These 28 T cell receptor beta chains share one sample of origin, sequenced in a study of CD8 T cells in ankylosing spondylitis. From the 5' RACE reads, TCRdb called clonotypes with MiXCR, one entry per CDR3 protein. The data hold 230,000 or so distinct CDR3 sequences, with roughly a quarter observed a single time. Sequences were obtained from blood, either unsorted or a sorted T cell fraction (not recorded which). These receptors were taken from a male donor with ankylosing spondylitis or in good health (not recorded which).

This clonotype has a handful of counts. The V and J genes are TRBV6-5 and TRBJ2-4; a possible D gene is TRBD1 (5 bases). CDR3 length equals 19 residues. CDR1 MNHEY and CDR2 SVGAGI come from the germline V gene. V was cut by 3 bases and J by 0 bases, with 21 bases left in between. This CDR3 reads CASSYSGNWGDIAKNIQYF. CDR3 in DNA: TGTGCCAGCAGTTATTCGGGCAATTGGGGCGATATAGCCAAAAACATTCAGTACTTC.

This chain uses TRBV20-1 with TRBJ2-7; D is unresolved. The CDR3 spans 14 residues. V was trimmed by 2 bases and J by 3 bases, leaving 14 bases between them. Germline CDR1 is DFQATT and CDR2 is SNEGSKA (reference sequence). The CDR3 loop reads CSARIDRASYEQYF. CDR3 DNA sequence: TGCAGTGCTAGAATTGATAGGGCCAGCTACGAGCAGTACTTC.

V and J are TRBV29-1 and TRBJ2-7; perhaps TRBD2 as D (6 bases). Trimming removed 4 bases from V and 0 bases from J, with 10 bases in between. The CDR3 runs to 13 residues. Looked up from germline, CDR1 is SQVTM and CDR2 is ANQGSEA. The CDR3, as DNA: TGCAGCGTTGGGAGGGAACTCTCCTACGAGCAGTACTTC. Translated, it gives CSVGRELSYEQYF.

Many counts were recorded for this clonotype. As DNA, the CDR3 is TGTGCCAGCACAGATACGCAGTATTTT. It specifies CASTDTQYF. This sequence joins TRBV2 and TRBJ2-3; D unresolved. Germline CDR1 SNHLY, CDR2 FYNNEI. The ends were cut back, 7 bases at V and 4 bases at J, with 0 bases in the middle. The CDR3 loop spans 9 amino acids.

This clonotype was counted ten times or more. The V call is TRBV12-3 or TRBV12-4, the J call TRBJ2-7; D unresolved. This CDR3 comprises 13 residues. V was clipped by 8 bases and J by 3 bases, with 14 bases between them. CDR3 nucleotides: TGTGCCAGCTGTGACACCCTCCTCTACGAGCAGTACTTC. This translates into CASCDTLLYEQYF.

This clonotype has at least ten counts. The chain couples TRBV15 to TRBJ2-5; 8 bases match TRBD1. The CDR3 runs 15 residues. The junction had 3 bases not matched to a gene; V was cut back by 3 bases and J by 0 bases. CDR1 and CDR2 (germline): LNHNV, YYDKDF (reference sequence). The CDR3 DNA follows: TGTGCCACCAGCAGTAGGACAGGGTACCAAGAGACCCAGTACTTC. It yields the protein CATSSRTGYQETQYF. Variable domain in full (rest from reference TRBV15 and TRBJ2-5): DAMVIQNPRYQVTQFGKPVTLSCSQTLNHNVMYWYQQKSSQAPKLLFHYYDKDFNNEADTPDNFQSRRPNTSFCFLDIRSPGLGDTAMYLCATSSRTGYQETQYFGPGTRLLVL.

CDR3: CASSYSAGANSPLHF. CDR3 sequence (DNA): TGTGCCAGCAGTTACTCGGCAGGGGCAAATTCACCCCTCCACTTT. The genes are TRBV6-5 and TRBJ1-6, with a tentative D call TRBD1 (6 bases). CDR3 length equals 15 residues. V was cut by 0 bases and J by 7 bases, with 10 bases left in between. CDR1 is MNHEY, CDR2 SVGAGI, per germline.

This clonotype came up many times. CDR3 region: CSARLGTSGGAGDEQFF. As DNA, the CDR3 is TGCAGTGCTAGACTAGGGACTAGCGGGGGGGCCGGCGATGAGCAGTTCTTC. This chain uses TRBV20-1 with TRBJ2-1; TRBD2 matches 16 bases. This CDR3 region has 17 residues. Germline CDR1 DFQATT, CDR2 SNEGSKA (reference sequence). With V trimmed by 2 bases and J by 8 bases, 9 bases remained unmatched.

This clonotype has more than one count but fewer than ten. CDR3 in amino acids: CASRLAGDYEQFF. CDR3 nucleotide sequence: TGTGCCAGCCGACTAGCGGGGGACTATGAGCAGTTCTTC. The chain recombines TRBV6-1 with TRBJ2-1; TRBD2 matches at 12 bases. The CDR3 is 13 amino acids. V trimming: 8 bases; J trimming: 8 bases; junction bases outside the gene matches: 4. Per the germline V gene, CDR1 is MNHNS and CDR2 is SASEGT.

The chain has TRBV5-4 and TRBJ2-2; D unclear. Germline lookup yields CDR1 SGHNT and CDR2 YYREEE (reference sequence). V was cut by 2 bases and J by 1 base, with 6 bases left in between. The CDR3 covers 14 residues. Written as DNA, the CDR3 is TGTGCCAGCAGCTTACCGAAGAACACCGGGGAGCTGTTTTTT. Amino acid sequence: CASSLPKNTGELFF.

This clonotype was recorded at least ten times. This chain connects TRBV20-1 to TRBJ2-6; D may be TRBD1 or TRBD2 (5 bases each). V was pared by 3 bases and J by 4 bases, with 22 bases between. The germline CDR1 and CDR2 sequences are DFQATT and SNEGSKA (reference sequence). The CDR3 runs 18 residues. CDR3: CSARGNGGGAWGANVLTF. Here the CDR3 DNA reads TGCAGTGCTAGGGGAAATGGGGGTGGTGCGTGGGGGGCCAACGTCCTGACTTTC.

This clonotype was recorded once. This chain links TRBV5-1 with TRBJ2-2; D remains ambiguous. Germline V gives CDR1 SGHRS, CDR2 YFSETQ. Trimming took 0 bases from V and 0 from J, leaving 6 bases between them. The CDR3 has 15 residues. The CDR3 DNA reads TGCGCCAGCAGCTTGGACCCTACGAACACCGGGGAGCTGTTTTTT. Protein sequence: CASSLDPTNTGELFF.

The rearrangement links TRBV29-1 to TRBJ1-1; TRBD1 matches at 9 bases. The CDR3 spans 11 residues. Germline V lookup: CDR1 SQVTM, CDR2 ANQGSEA. V shed 7 bases, J shed 4 bases, and the junction held 1 base outside the gene matches. The CDR3 loop is CSGTGVTEAFF. The CDR3 nucleotides are TGCAGCGGGACAGGGGTCACTGAAGCTTTCTTT.

This clonotype turned up a few times. The chain has TRBV20-1 and TRBJ2-7; D remains unclear. The CDR3 has 13 amino acids. Germline V gene data show CDR1 as DFQATT and CDR2 as SNEGSKA (reference sequence). Trimming removed 0 bases at V and 0 bases at J, with 6 bases between. CDR3 amino acids: CSARDPSSYEQYF. CDR3 in DNA: TGCAGTGCTAGAGATCCCAGCTCCTACGAGCAGTACTTC.

This clonotype was detected ten times or more. This chain joins TRBV12-3 or TRBV12-4 and TRBJ1-5; D is unresolved. V was trimmed by 6 bases and J by 3 bases, leaving 6 bases between them. CDR3 size: 12 residues. CDR3 nucleotide sequence: TGTGCCAGCAGGGGGTCCAATCAGCCCCAGCATTTT. As protein: CASRGSNQPQHF.

This chain joins TRBV11-2 and TRBJ2-5, with 7 positions matching TRBD2. Losses at the gene ends were 5 bases for V and 6 bases for J; bases not matched to a gene: 12. This CDR3 has 15 residues. Looked up from germline, CDR1 is SGHAT and CDR2 is FQNNGV. The CDR3 spells CASSPLWGGIKTQYF. Here the CDR3 DNA reads TGTGCCAGCAGCCCACTTTGGGGGGGGATAAAGACCCAGTACTTC.

The CDR3 DNA reads TGCGCCACTAGGGGGCGGGGGCCGTACAATGAGCAGTTCTTC. Its protein product is CATRGRGPYNEQFF. V and J are TRBV10-2 and TRBJ2-1; the D call may be TRBD1 or TRBD2 (7 bases each). This CDR3 comprises 14 residues. Trimming removed 10 bases at V and 4 bases at J, with 17 bases between. Germline V gene data show CDR1 as WSHSY and CDR2 as SAAADI.

The chain combines TRBV12-3 or TRBV12-4 with TRBJ2-2; 7 bases agree with TRBD2. The CDR3 contains 13 residues. V gave up 7 bases and J gave up 5 bases; unmatched junction bases: 4. The CDR3, as DNA: TGTGCCAGCAATTGGGGGGGGACCGGGGAGCTGTTTTTT. Translation: CASNWGGTGELFF.

The sample holds many counts of this clonotype. As DNA, the CDR3 is TGTGCCAGCAGCTTAAACATCGGGGAGACCCAGTACTTC. Residues: CASSLNIGETQYF. The chain has TRBV11-1 and TRBJ2-5, with D unclear. V was clipped by 2 bases and J by 5 bases, with 9 bases between them. The CDR3 has 13 residues. The V gene's germline CDR1 is SGHAT and CDR2 FQDESV (reference sequence).

This clonotype was detected only a few times. The rearrangement links TRBV10-3 to TRBJ2-2, with 12 bases fitting TRBD2. Germline V gene lookup returns CDR1 ENHRY and CDR2 SYGVKD. V gave up 4 bases and J gave up 0 bases; unmatched junction bases: 3. The CDR3 has 17 amino acids. For the CDR3, the DNA is TGTGCCATCAGTGGGACTAGCGGGGCTTCGAACACCGGGGAGCTGTTTTTT. This translates into CAISGTSGASNTGELFF.

This clonotype was recorded many times. The chain uses TRBV7-2 and TRBJ2-1; D is ambiguous. The V gene lost 3 bases and the J gene lost 8 bases, with 11 bases spanning the gap. Germline CDR1 SGHTA, CDR2 FQGNSA. The CDR3 has 13 amino acids. The CDR3 region is CASSFLPKYEQFF. In DNA form, the CDR3 reads TGTGCCAGCAGCTTCCTACCAAAGTATGAGCAGTTCTTC.

In this sample, this clonotype turned up many times. The rearrangement joins TRBV12-3 or TRBV12-4 to TRBJ2-2; no clear D gene. CDR3 length: 13 amino acids. The V end lost 2 bases, the J end lost 6 bases, and 7 bases lay between the germline ends. Written as DNA, the CDR3 is TGTGCCAGCAGTTTATCCCCGCCCGGGGAGCTGTTTTTT. It specifies CASSLSPPGELFF.

The table lists this clonotype with many counts. This chain links TRBV20-1 with TRBJ2-3; TRBD2 aligns across 7 bases. V was pared by 6 bases and J by 6 bases, with 9 bases of the junction left unmatched. The CDR3 consists of 13 residues. Looked up from germline, CDR1 is DFQATT and CDR2 is SNEGSKA (reference sequence). CDR3 nucleotides: TGCAGTGCGAAAGGGACTACAAGGGATACGCAGTATTTT. As protein: CSAKGTTRDTQYF.

This clonotype appeared many times. V usage is TRBV14 and J usage is TRBJ2-1; 11 nucleotides agree with TRBD2. J was trimmed by 0 bases and V by 4 bases; bases with no gene match: 11. CDR3 length: 19 residues. Looked up from germline, CDR1 is SGHDN and CDR2 is FVKESK. The CDR3 spells CASSPYRGTSGSSYNEQFF. CDR3 in DNA: TGTGCCAGCAGCCCCTATCGAGGGACTAGCGGAAGCTCCTACAATGAGCAGTTCTTC.

Only a few counts were recorded for this clonotype. The chain has TRBV4-1 and TRBJ2-1, with 7 bases aligning to TRBD2. V shed 0 bases and J 2 bases; nucleotides not matched to a gene: 10. CDR1 is MGHRA, CDR2 YSYEKL, per germline. The CDR3 is 18 residues long. Written as DNA, the CDR3 is TGCGCCAGCAGCCAAGATAGGGCATCGGCGGGGGCCTACAATGAGCAGTTCTTC. Its translation: CASSQDRASAGAYNEQFF.

V and J are TRBV5-1 and TRBJ2-3; D gene ambiguous. CDR1 and CDR2 from the germline V gene are SGHRS and YFSETQ. Trimming cost V 0 bases and J 2 bases, with 13 bases left between them. The CDR3 contains 16 residues. The chain's CDR3 is CASSLGFGPLTDTQYF. In DNA form, the CDR3 reads TGCGCCAGCAGCTTGGGATTTGGCCCCCTCACAGATACGCAGTATTTT.

This clonotype was detected only a few times. The chain's CDR3 is CASSQPQGASGNTIYF. CDR3 bases: TGCGCCAGCAGCCAACCACAGGGGGCATCCGGAAACACCATATATTTT. The rearrangement uses TRBV4-1 and TRBJ1-3; TRBD1 agrees at 9 bases. V gave up 2 bases and J gave up 4 bases; unmatched junction bases: 6. This CDR3 is built from 16 residues. Germline V CDR1 and CDR2: MGHRA, YSYEKL.

V gene TRBV20-1 combines with J gene TRBJ2-5; the D gene is possibly TRBD2 (7 bases). Between the trimmed V and J ends, which lost 6 bases and 4 bases, there was a span of 24 bases. Germline CDR1 and CDR2: DFQATT and SNEGSKA (reference sequence). The CDR3 loop spans 16 amino acids. CDR3 nucleotides: TGCAGTGCGAGGCCCGGGGGGCTGGGGTTGGGAGAGACCCAGTACTTC. It codes for CSARPGGLGLGETQYF.